This TCR beta chain emerged from a study of blood T cell repertoires in COVID-19. Study background: T cells, B-cell-depleted T cells, or PBMCs supplied cDNA or gDNA.

Enrolled through a virtual design, the participants were between roughly 18 and 100 years of age and came from about two dozen US areas. Grouping used clinical history reported by participants in a survey and questionnaire. Trimming cost V 6 bases and J 4 bases; bases outside gene matches: 11. The CDR3 sequence is 15 residues long. CDR1 MNHEY and CDR2 SVGAGI come from the germline V gene. Per the authors' pipeline: Reference gene primers were amplified, and this amplification served to estimate nucleated cell counts. This table comes from immunoSEQ multiplex PCR, and its TCRdb copy is limited to in-frame clones, with some not included. V and J calls and clone size follow that table, whereas D and trimming were derived from the DNA. The table records approximately 250,000 clones, approximately 85% of them present only once.

This sequence originates from a woman aged 50 to 60 with acute COVID-19. Sequencing used PBMCs or T cells enriched from blood (not recorded which). V usage is TRBV6-5 and J usage is TRBJ1-2, with TRBD1 identical over 7 bases. DNA for the CDR3: TGTGCCAGCAGGCTTGACAGGGCCATTCCCTATGGCTACACCTTC. Translating it yields CASRLDRAIPYGYTF.